This T cell receptor (beta chain) derives from a study of response to subunit inactivated influenza vaccine. Findings and caveats of the study: With each seasonal influenza vaccination, the authors suggested, few new T cells are recruited.

A single record per CDR3 protein comes from TCRdb applying MiXCR to the RT-PCR reads. This sample has around 480,000 distinct CDR3 sequences; 16% occur once, and the top ten carry 2.5% to 3.5%. Comment on this clonotype: The antigen remains undetermined.

Germline CDR1 LGHDT, CDR2 YNNKEL (reference sequence). The germline V and J ends were trimmed by 6 bases and 5 bases, with 19 bases remaining between them. This CDR3 has 15 amino acids. The sequenced sample was CD4+ T cells sorted from PBMCs, obtained roughly 24 months after vaccination. This TCR was recovered from a man aged 50 to 69 who received an inactivated influenza vaccine. V usage is TRBV3-1 and J usage is TRBJ1-1; a possible D gene is TRBD1 (6 bases). Here the CDR3 reads CASRGRGGVLTEAFF. The CDR3 nucleotides are TGTGCCAGCAGGGGAAGGGGGGGAGTATTGACTGAAGCTTTCTTT.